Described below is a single T cell receptor (beta chain) sequence and its context. Sequencing of TCR beta was performed on blood CD8+ T cells and on blood CD4+ T cells. Trimming shortened V by 0 bases and J by 1 base, and 6 bases separated the two germline ends. The CDR3 is made up of 14 amino acids. Germline CDR1 reads SGHTA; CDR2 reads FQGTGA. The sample is drawn from a study of CD8 T cells in Susac syndrome. Random hexamers were used to reverse transcribe about 0.45 to 1 ug of RNA. The method of amplification for TCR beta CDR3 was immunoSEQ multiplex PCR, covering 54 Vbeta and 13 Jbeta. TCRdb processed the immunoSEQ multiplex PCR reads anew with MiXCR; each CDR3 protein has one entry. This table holds 65,000 to 80,000 distinct CDR3 sequences, 75% to 95% found once.

The origin of this receptor is a human donor with multiple sclerosis. Material: CD8+ T cells from PBMCs. The chain links TRBV7-3 to TRBJ1-1; unclear D gene. CDR3 coding DNA: TGTGCCAGCAGCTTAACGTCATCGAACACTGAAGCTTTCTTT. This gives the protein CASSLTSSNTEAFF.